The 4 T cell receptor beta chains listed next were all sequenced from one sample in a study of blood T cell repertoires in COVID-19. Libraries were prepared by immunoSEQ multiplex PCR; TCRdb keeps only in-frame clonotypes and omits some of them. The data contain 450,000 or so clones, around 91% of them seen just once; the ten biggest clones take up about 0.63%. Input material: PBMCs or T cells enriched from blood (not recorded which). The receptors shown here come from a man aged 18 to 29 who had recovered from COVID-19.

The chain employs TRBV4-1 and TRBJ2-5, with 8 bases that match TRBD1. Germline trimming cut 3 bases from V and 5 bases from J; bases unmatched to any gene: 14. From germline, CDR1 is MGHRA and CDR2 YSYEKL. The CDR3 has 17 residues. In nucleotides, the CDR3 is TGCGCCAGCAGCCACCCCCGGACAGGGCTTCTTGTGGAGACCCAGTACTTC. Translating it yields CASSHPRTGLLVETQYF.

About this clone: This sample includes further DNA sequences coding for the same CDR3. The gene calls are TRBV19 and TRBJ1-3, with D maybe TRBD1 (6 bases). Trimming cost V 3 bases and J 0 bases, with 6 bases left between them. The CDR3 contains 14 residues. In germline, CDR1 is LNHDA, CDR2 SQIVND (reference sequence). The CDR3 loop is CASSMTGSGNTIYF. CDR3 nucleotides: TGTGCCAGTAGTATGACAGGCTCTGGAAACACCATATATTTT.

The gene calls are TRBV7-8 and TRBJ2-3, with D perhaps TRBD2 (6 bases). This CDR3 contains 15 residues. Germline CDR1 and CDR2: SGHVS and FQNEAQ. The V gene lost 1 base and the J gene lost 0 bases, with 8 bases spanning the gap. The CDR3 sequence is CASSLVAASTDTQYF. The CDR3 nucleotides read TGTGCCAGCAGCTTAGTAGCGGCTAGCACAGATACGCAGTATTTT.

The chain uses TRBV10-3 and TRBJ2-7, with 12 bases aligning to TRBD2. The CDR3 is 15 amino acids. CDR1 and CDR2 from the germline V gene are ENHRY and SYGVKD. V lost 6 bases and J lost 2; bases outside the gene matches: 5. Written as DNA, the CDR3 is TGTGCCATCAGGCGGACTAGCGGGGAGACCTACGAGCAGTACTTC. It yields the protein CAIRRTSGETYEQYF.